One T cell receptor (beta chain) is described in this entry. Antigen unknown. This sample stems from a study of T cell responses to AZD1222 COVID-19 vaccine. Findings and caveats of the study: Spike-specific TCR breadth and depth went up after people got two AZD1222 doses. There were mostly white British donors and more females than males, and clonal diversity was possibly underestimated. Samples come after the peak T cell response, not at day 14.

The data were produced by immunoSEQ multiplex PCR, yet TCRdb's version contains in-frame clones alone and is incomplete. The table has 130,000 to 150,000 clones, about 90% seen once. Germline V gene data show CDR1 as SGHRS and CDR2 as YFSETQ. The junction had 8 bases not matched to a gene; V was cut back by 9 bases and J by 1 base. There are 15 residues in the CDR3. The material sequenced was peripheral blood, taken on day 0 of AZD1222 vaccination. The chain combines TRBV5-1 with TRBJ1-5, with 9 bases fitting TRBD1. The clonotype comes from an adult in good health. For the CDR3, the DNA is TGCGCCACCGGACAGGGGATGGCAAGCAATCAGCCCCAGCATTTT. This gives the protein CATGQGMASNQPQHF.